This TCR beta chain was obtained from a study of monozygotic twins with cystic fibrosis. Study results and limitations: Co-twins had the most similar V usage for 13 of 16 pairs, J for 8.

This clone has a handful of counts. Its antigen is undetermined. This table comes from immunoSEQ multiplex PCR, and its TCRdb copy is limited to in-frame clones, with some not included. The data contain 30,000 to 35,000 clones, approximately 72% of them singletons. The CDR3 is 14 amino acids. The V gene's germline CDR1 is LGHNA and CDR2 YSLEER. V was pared by 1 base and J by 5 bases, with 8 bases between. Sequencing was performed on blood. This chain links TRBV4-3 with TRBJ2-2; D gene unclear. The receptor's source is a girl aged 5 to 17 with cystic fibrosis. The CDR3 here is CASSQVERTGELFF. The CDR3, as DNA: TGCGCCAGCAGCCAAGTGGAGAGGACCGGGGAGCTGTTTTTT.